What follows are 14 T cell receptor beta chains derived from one specimen sequenced in a study of CXCR3-negative and CXCR3-positive naive CD8 T cells. TRB cDNA was prepared as libraries by UMI-labeled 5' RACE. Each CDR3 protein gets one entry in TCRdb, which reprocessed the 5' RACE reads and gives no DNA. This sample's table reports about 130,000 distinct CDR3 sequences. Sequencing was done on a sample of naive CXCR3- CD8+ T cells from blood. Subset defined: CD45RO-CCR7+CD27+CD95- naive CD8+ T cells lacking CXCR3 (TNR3-). The receptors were sampled from a human donor in good health. Some clones in this sample may be carry-over from other donors' samples.

V usage is TRBV11-2 and J usage is TRBJ2-3. The germline V gene encodes CDR1 SGHAT and CDR2 FQNNGV. This CDR3 is built from 13 residues. CDR3 loop: CASSMIGPDTQYF.

J is TRBJ2-1 and V is TRBV29-1; no DNA is available, so the TRBD2 call from TCRdb remains unchecked. This CDR3 comprises 12 residues. Germline lookup yields CDR1 SQVTM and CDR2 ANQGSEA. The chain's CDR3 is CSGGLAVNEQFF.

This chain uses TRBV18 with TRBJ2-1; the TCRdb call, TRBD2, lacks DNA for checking. The CDR3 extends over 17 amino acids. Germline lookup yields CDR1 KGHSH and CDR2 LQKENI. The CDR3 sequence is CASSPASGGSLYNEQFF.

The rearrangement links TRBV20-1 to TRBJ2-7; checking the TCRdb D call of TRBD1 is not possible without DNA. The CDR3 consists of 14 residues. Germline V gene sequence: CDR1 DFQATT, CDR2 SNEGSKA (reference sequence). This chain's CDR3 is CSATPRDTPYEQYF.

The J gene is TRBJ2-7, the V gene TRBV9; the TCRdb call, TRBD2, lacks DNA for checking. Germline V gene lookup returns CDR1 SGDLS and CDR2 YYNGEE. This CDR3 spans 19 amino acids. The CDR3 reads CASSLQPGLAGASSYEQYF. Looking up the rest from reference TRBV9 and TRBJ2-7 gives the full variable domain: DSGVTQTPKHLITATGQRVTLRCSPRSGDLSVYWYQQSLDQGLQFLIQYYNGEERAKGNILERFSAQQFPDLHSELNLSSLELGDSALYFCASSLQPGLAGASSYEQYFGPGTRLTVT.

The rearrangement uses TRBV14 and TRBJ2-7; TCRdb names TRBD1, which stays unverified in the absence of DNA. Looked up from germline, CDR1 is SGHDN and CDR2 is FVKESK. CDR3 length equals 15 residues. The CDR3 here is CASSQGDRAGYEQYF.

CDR3 residues: CASKPGGYEQYF. The chain has TRBV28 and TRBJ2-7; as DNA is missing, the TRBD1 call by TCRdb cannot be tested. This CDR3 has 12 residues. The germline gives CDR1 MDHEN, CDR2 SYDVKM.

The genes are TRBV28 and TRBJ2-1; the D call of TRBD1 rests on TCRdb alone, since no DNA is present to check it. CDR1 MDHEN and CDR2 SYDVKM come from the germline V gene. This CDR3 has 15 amino acids. This chain's CDR3 is CASSLRDRSNNEQFF.

The V call is TRBV4-2, the J call TRBJ2-1. This CDR3 is 16 amino acids long. Looked up from germline, CDR1 is LGHNA and CDR2 is YNFKEQ. The CDR3 spells CASSTISGRAYNEQFF.

The chain couples TRBV28 to TRBJ2-1; TCRdb designates TRBD2, a call that cannot be tested without DNA. The CDR3 totals 15 residues. Looked up from germline, CDR1 is MDHEN and CDR2 is SYDVKM. The CDR3 loop is CASSLMREGRNEQFF. Together with reference TRBV28 and TRBJ2-1, the CDR3 gives the full variable domain: DVKVTQSSRYLVKRTGEKVFLECVQDMDHENMFWYRQDPGLGLRLIYFSYDVKMKEKGDIPEGYSVSREKKERFSLILESASTNQTSMYLCASSLMREGRNEQFFGPGTRLTVL.

This rearrangement joins TRBV7-3 to TRBJ2-1. The CDR3 runs to 13 residues. In germline, CDR1 is SGHTA, CDR2 FQGTGA. CDR3 in amino acids: CASGPYPDNEQFF.

V gene TRBV28 combines with J gene TRBJ1-5. The CDR3 runs to 14 residues. CDR1 is MDHEN and CDR2 is SYDVKM in the germline V gene. The CDR3 loop is CASSFRRMRQPQHF.

V gene TRBV9 combines with J gene TRBJ1-1; TCRdb gives TRBD1 as the D gene, but with no DNA this cannot be confirmed. Germline CDR1 is SGDLS and CDR2 is YYNGEE. This CDR3 spans 15 amino acids. The CDR3 sequence: CASSLSGGMNTEAFF.

The gene calls are TRBV12-3 or TRBV12-4 and TRBJ2-7; lacking DNA, the TRBD1 call made by TCRdb goes unchecked. CDR3 length equals 12 residues. CDR3: CASSLEGSEQYF.